Each of the 29 T cell receptor beta chains below was sequenced from the same sample in a study of beta chain features in type 1 diabetes. Study results and caveats: Type 1 diabetes patients had TCRB CDR3s that were shorter (moderately but significantly so) in all four CD4+ subsets.

These TCRs' antigens remain unknown. The study reverse transcribed the entire isolated RNA, so it sequenced expressed TCRB transcripts. Profiled with immunoSEQ multiplex PCR; TCRdb holds only in-frame clones, not every one. Of 500,000 to 800,000 clones listed, 9.5% to 15% are singletons. The sequencing input was naive CD4+ T cells from blood. Receptors originate from a man aged 25-45 years with type 1 diabetes.

This clone has a handful of counts. CDR3 amino acids: CASSLEGSRTDTQYF. The CDR3 DNA sequence: TGCGCCAGCAGCTTGGAGGGAAGCCGCACAGATACGCAGTATTTT. The chain is built from TRBV5-1 and TRBJ2-3, with no clear D. The ends were cut back, 0 bases at V and 1 base at J, with 9 bases in the middle. The V gene's germline CDR1 is SGHRS and CDR2 YFSETQ. There are 15 residues in the CDR3.

A few counts support this clone. This sequence joins TRBV28 and TRBJ1-2; tentative D call: TRBD1 (6 bases). Germline CDR1 is MDHEN and CDR2 is SYDVKM. V dropped 2 bases and J dropped 5 bases, with 12 bases sitting between them. The CDR3 runs to 14 residues. CDR3 sequence: CASSLVGQGYGYTF. DNA of the CDR3: TGTGCCAGCAGTTTAGTGGGGCAGGGGTATGGCTACACCTTC.

V usage is TRBV19 and J usage is TRBJ1-2; TRBD1 aligns across 10 bases. Germline V gene lookup returns CDR1 LNHDA and CDR2 SQIVND (reference sequence). The CDR3 loop spans 15 amino acids. V dropped 5 bases and J dropped 8; count of bases not matched to a gene: 11. The CDR3 sequence is CASSPPGQGRKGYTF. In DNA, the CDR3 is TGTGCCAGTAGTCCTCCGGGACAGGGGAGGAAGGGCTACACCTTC.

The chain carries TRBV27 and TRBJ2-6, with D perhaps TRBD1 or TRBD2 (5 bases each). The CDR3 runs 18 residues. Trimming pared 5 bases from V and 3 bases from J, leaving 20 bases between. Germline V gives CDR1 MNHEY, CDR2 SMNVEV (reference sequence). The chain's CDR3 is CASSSGTPGRSGANVLTF. CDR3 sequence (DNA): TGTGCCAGCAGTAGTGGGACGCCGGGTCGCAGTGGGGCCAACGTCCTGACTTTC.

This sequence joins TRBV4-3 and TRBJ2-5, with 7 bases that match TRBD2. Germline loops: CDR1 LGHNA, CDR2 YSLEER. This CDR3 has 15 amino acids. The ends lost 0 bases at V and 7 bases at J; junction bases unmatched: 8. CDR3 residues: CASSQDAGVSGTQYF. CDR3 bases: TGCGCCAGCAGCCAAGATGCGGGGGTCTCAGGGACCCAGTACTTC.

The chain combines TRBV30 with TRBJ1-3; D gene ambiguous. From germline, CDR1 is GTSNPN and CDR2 SVGIG (reference sequence). This CDR3 contains 13 residues. V shed 4 bases and J shed 0 bases, with 7 bases lying between them. The CDR3 nucleotides read TGTGCCTGGACGGTAGACTCTGGAAACACCATATATTTT. Translated, it gives CAWTVDSGNTIYF.

The chain carries TRBV6-5 and TRBJ2-6; 7 bases fit TRBD1. CDR3 length: 15 residues. CDR1 is MNHEY, CDR2 SVGAGI, per germline. J was trimmed by 4 bases and V by 5 bases; bases with no gene match: 5. This CDR3 reads CASSTQGDGANVLTF. The DNA for the CDR3 is TGTGCCAGCAGTACGCAGGGGGACGGGGCCAACGTCCTGACTTTC.

This clone was recorded a few times. The chain links TRBV10-1 to TRBJ1-5; no firm D call. The CDR3 runs 11 residues. Germline CDR1 is WNHNN and CDR2 is SYGVQD (reference sequence). Trimming took 4 bases from V and 7 from J, leaving 5 bases between them. The CDR3 DNA is TGCGCCAGCAGTGTATGGCAGCCCCAGCATTTT. This gives the protein CASSVWQPQHF.

This chain connects TRBV19 to TRBJ2-2; 9 nucleotides match TRBD1. This CDR3 contains 15 residues. Losses at the gene ends were 5 bases for V and 7 bases for J; bases not matched to a gene: 8. Germline loops: CDR1 LNHDA, CDR2 SQIVND (reference sequence). CDR3 in amino acids: CASSQGQGTGGELFF. CDR3 sequence (DNA): TGTGCCAGTAGTCAAGGACAGGGGACAGGCGGGGAGCTGTTTTTT.

The chain recombines TRBV4-2 with TRBJ1-4; D might be TRBD1 (5 bases). CDR1 is LGHNA and CDR2 is YNFKEQ in the germline V gene. CDR3 length: 18 amino acids. The V end lost 0 bases, the J end lost 7 bases, and 21 bases lay between the germline ends. DNA of the CDR3: TGTGCCAGCAGCCAAGATAGGGGCGCGGCAGGCGGGAGTGAAAAACTGTTTTTT. It codes for CASSQDRGAAGGSEKLFF.

This clone was counted a few times. The V gene is TRBV6-6, the J gene TRBJ2-1, with 8 bases aligning to TRBD2. Germline CDR1 and CDR2: MNHNY and SVGAGI (reference sequence). This CDR3 is 14 amino acids long. Losses at the gene ends were 5 bases for V and 9 bases for J; bases not matched to a gene: 9. The CDR3 loop is CASSPGGPEVEQFF. In DNA, the CDR3 is TGTGCCAGCAGTCCGGGGGGGCCAGAGGTTGAGCAGTTCTTC.

The chain carries TRBV30 and TRBJ1-2; 7 nucleotides line up with TRBD1. Germline V gives CDR1 GTSNPN, CDR2 SVGIG (reference sequence). J was trimmed by 6 bases and V by 3 bases; bases with no gene match: 1. CDR3 length equals 11 residues. In DNA, the CDR3 is TGTGCCTGGAGAAGGGGGCATGGCTACACCTTC. Protein: CAWRRGHGYTF.

This clone was counted only a few times. The V and J genes are TRBV19 and TRBJ1-2; 8 nucleotides align to TRBD1. Trimming at V came to 7 bases and at J to 4 bases, leaving 5 bases not matched to a gene. Germline V gives CDR1 LNHDA, CDR2 SQIVND (reference sequence). The CDR3 extends over 13 amino acids. CDR3 amino acids: CASNGQGGYGYTF. In DNA, the CDR3 is TGTGCCAGTAATGGACAGGGAGGCTATGGCTACACCTTC.

In this sample, this clone turned up a few times. The chain combines TRBV23-1 with TRBJ2-2; the D gene is possibly TRBD2 (6 bases). TRBV23-1 is sorted into the ORF group, with uncertain function. The CDR3 runs to 15 residues. Trimming shortened V by 6 bases and J by 3 bases, and 14 bases separated the two germline ends. The CDR3 loop is CASRTGTRHTGELFF. CDR3 sequence (DNA): TGCGCCAGCAGGACCGGGACTCGGCACACCGGGGAGCTGTTTTTT.

The chain combines TRBV27 with TRBJ1-2; D might be TRBD1 (5 bases). The CDR3 is 13 residues long. Germline-derived CDR1 and CDR2 are MNHEY and SMNVEV (reference sequence). V lost 4 bases and J 5 bases, leaving 11 bases between the germline ends. For the CDR3, the DNA is TGTGCCAGCAGTTCGGCAGGGAGGTATGGCTACACCTTC. Translation gives CASSSAGRYGYTF.

This clone was seen a handful of times. The chain is built from TRBV19 and TRBJ1-6; unclear D gene. The V and J ends lost 3 bases and 5 bases respectively, with 20 bases between them. The CDR3 is 18 residues long. Germline V gene lookup returns CDR1 LNHDA and CDR2 SQIVND (reference sequence). The DNA for the CDR3 is TGTGCCAGTAGTATCACCGTTTCGGGGTACCCGCATAATTCACCCCTCCACTTT. Protein sequence: CASSITVSGYPHNSPLHF.

This chain joins TRBV23-1 and TRBJ1-5; D not resolved. TRBV23-1 is an open reading frame, and its role is uncertain. This CDR3 has 15 amino acids. Trimming left V 2 bases short and J 4 bases short, with 12 bases between. The CDR3 loop is CASSQGIDGNQPQHF. In DNA, the CDR3 is TGCGCCAGCAGTCAAGGAATTGACGGGAATCAGCCCCAGCATTTT.

J is TRBJ2-1 and V is TRBV4-3, with D uncertain. V was clipped by 4 bases and J by 6 bases, with 10 bases between them. From germline, CDR1 is LGHNA and CDR2 YSLEER. The CDR3 length is 13 residues. The DNA of the CDR3 is TGCGCCAGCAGCCCAGAGCTCGGCAATGAGCAGTTCTTC. This gives the protein CASSPELGNEQFF.

This clone was recorded a few times. The V and J genes are TRBV11-2 and TRBJ2-3; D may be TRBD1 or TRBD2 (5 bases each). Trimming shortened V by 6 bases and J by 0 bases, and 16 bases separated the two germline ends. Germline V lookup: CDR1 SGHAT, CDR2 FQNNGV. This CDR3 spans 16 amino acids. The CDR3 sequence is CASRGPGDGSTDTQYF. CDR3 DNA: TGTGCCAGCAGGGGTCCTGGGGACGGAAGCACAGATACGCAGTATTTT.

The rearrangement links TRBV6-1 to TRBJ1-5; unclear D gene. V shed 6 bases and J shed 4 bases, with 7 bases lying between them. The CDR3 runs to 12 residues. Germline V gives CDR1 MNHNS, CDR2 SASEGT. The CDR3 coding sequence is TGTGCCAGCAGGGATCCTAATCAGCCCCAGCATTTT. This codes for CASRDPNQPQHF.

The rearrangement links TRBV7-8 to TRBJ1-2, with 9 bases fitting TRBD1. After removal of 6 bases from V and 4 bases from J, the junction contained 3 bases not matched to a gene. CDR3 size: 13 residues. Germline lookup yields CDR1 SGHVS and CDR2 FQNEAQ. In DNA, the CDR3 is TGTGCCAGCAGTGGACAGGGGATCTATGGCTACACCTTC. Protein sequence: CASSGQGIYGYTF.

This clone has a handful of counts. The V call is TRBV11-2, the J call TRBJ1-4; D is undetermined. The CDR3 runs 16 residues. The germline gives CDR1 SGHAT, CDR2 FQNNGV. The V end was cut by 2 bases, the J end by 0 bases, with 10 bases between. The CDR3 DNA follows: TGTGCCAGCAGCTTATATGGTGACGCAACTAATGAAAAACTGTTTTTT. Amino acid sequence: CASSLYGDATNEKLFF.

The V call is TRBV6-6, the J call TRBJ2-5; TRBD2 agrees at 9 bases. CDR3 length equals 15 residues. Trimming at V came to 0 bases and at J to 5 bases, leaving 4 bases not matched to a gene. Germline CDR1 reads MNHNY; CDR2 reads SVGAGI (reference sequence). CDR3 in amino acids: CASSYSSLAGETQYF. In DNA, the CDR3 is TGTGCCAGCAGTTACTCATCTCTAGCGGGGGAGACCCAGTACTTC.

The chain links TRBV6-5 to TRBJ1-5, with a possible D match to TRBD1 (5 bases). Germline-derived CDR1 and CDR2 are MNHEY and SVGAGI. The CDR3 runs 14 residues. V was clipped by 6 bases and J by 2 bases, with 11 bases between them. DNA for the CDR3: TGTGCCAGCAGACCCCAGGGCGGCAATCAGCCCCAGCATTTT. This encodes CASRPQGGNQPQHF.

The V and J genes are TRBV1 and TRBJ2-7; TRBD2, the D gene given by the table, was not confirmed from the DNA. TRBV1 is a recognized pseudogene. The CDR3 consists of 15 residues. CDR3 in DNA: TGCACCAGCAGCCAAGAGGCTAGCGAGTCCTACGAGCAGTACTTC. It specifies CTSSQEASESYEQYF.

This sequence joins TRBV11-3 and TRBJ1-1, with D tentatively TRBD1 (5 bases). Trimming shortened V by 0 bases and J by 7 bases, and 12 bases separated the two germline ends. The germline CDR1 and CDR2 sequences are SGHNT and YENEEA. The CDR3 is made up of 14 amino acids. CDR3 loop: CASSLDGGSGEAFF. The DNA for the CDR3 is TGTGCCAGCAGCTTAGATGGGGGAAGTGGTGAAGCTTTCTTT.

This clone was seen a few times. The V and J genes are TRBV29-1 and TRBJ2-7; 7 nucleotides align to TRBD1. Looked up from germline, CDR1 is SQVTM and CDR2 is ANQGSEA. V shed 4 bases, J shed 6 bases, and the junction held 15 bases outside the gene matches. The CDR3 consists of 15 residues. The chain's CDR3 is CSVGEDDREGAEQYF. The CDR3 nucleotides read TGCAGCGTTGGGGAAGATGACAGGGAAGGGGCCGAGCAGTACTTC.

The table lists this clone with a few counts. The V and J genes are TRBV10-3 and TRBJ2-3; weak D call: TRBD1 (6 bases). Germline V gene lookup returns CDR1 ENHRY and CDR2 SYGVKD. Trimming took 10 bases from V and 2 from J, leaving 19 bases between them. The CDR3 runs to 15 residues. The CDR3 DNA sequence: TGTGCCACCGACGGGGCAGGGGCCGCCACAGATACGCAGTATTTT. Translated: CATDGAGAATDTQYF.

This clone occurred a few times. This chain joins TRBV10-3 and TRBJ1-2; 10 positions agree with TRBD1. The V and J ends lost 6 bases and 3 bases, in that order; junction bases with no gene match: 7. The germline V gene encodes CDR1 ENHRY and CDR2 SYGVKD. This CDR3 has 15 amino acids. The chain's CDR3 is CAIRETGGAHYGYTF. CDR3 coding DNA: TGTGCCATCAGGGAGACAGGGGGCGCCCACTATGGCTACACCTTC.